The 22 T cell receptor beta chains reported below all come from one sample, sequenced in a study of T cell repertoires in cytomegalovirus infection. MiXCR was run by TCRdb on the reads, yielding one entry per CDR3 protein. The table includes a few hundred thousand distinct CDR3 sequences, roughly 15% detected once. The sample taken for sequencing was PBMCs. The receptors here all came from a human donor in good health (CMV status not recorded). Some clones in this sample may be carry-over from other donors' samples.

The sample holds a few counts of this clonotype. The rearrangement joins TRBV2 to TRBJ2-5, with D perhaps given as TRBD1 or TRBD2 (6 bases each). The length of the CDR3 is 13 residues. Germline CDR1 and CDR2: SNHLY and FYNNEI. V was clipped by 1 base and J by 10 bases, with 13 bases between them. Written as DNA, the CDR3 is TGTGCCAGCAGTGAAGTTTTCCGGGGGCTCCAGTACTTC. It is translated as CASSEVFRGLQYF.

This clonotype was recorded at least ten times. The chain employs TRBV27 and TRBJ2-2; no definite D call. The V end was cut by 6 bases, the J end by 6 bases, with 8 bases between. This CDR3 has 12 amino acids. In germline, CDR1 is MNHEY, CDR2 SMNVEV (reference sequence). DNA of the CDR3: TGTGCCAGCAGCCCGTGGTCCGGGGAGCTGTTTTTT. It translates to CASSPWSGELFF.

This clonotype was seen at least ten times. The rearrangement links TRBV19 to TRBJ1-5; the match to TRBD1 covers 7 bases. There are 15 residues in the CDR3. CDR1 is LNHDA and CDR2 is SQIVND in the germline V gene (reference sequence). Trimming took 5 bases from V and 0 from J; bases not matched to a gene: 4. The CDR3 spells CASSPGTDSNQPQHF. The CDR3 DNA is TGTGCCAGTAGTCCCGGGACAGATAGCAATCAGCCCCAGCATTTT.

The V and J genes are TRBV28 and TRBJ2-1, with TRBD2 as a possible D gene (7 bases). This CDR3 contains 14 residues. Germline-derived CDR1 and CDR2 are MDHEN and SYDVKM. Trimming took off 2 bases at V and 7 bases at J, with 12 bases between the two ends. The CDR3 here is CASSLGGAINEQFF. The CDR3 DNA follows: TGTGCCAGCAGTTTAGGGGGGGCGATTAATGAGCAGTTCTTC.

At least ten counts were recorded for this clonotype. The CDR3 DNA reads TGTGCCAGCAGCCAAGCTACAGGGGATAATAGCAATCAGCCCCAGCATTTT. Translated, it gives CASSQATGDNSNQPQHF. The chain employs TRBV4-2 and TRBJ1-5; 7 bases map to TRBD1. Losses at the gene ends were 1 base for V and 0 bases for J; bases not matched to a gene: 6. In germline, CDR1 is LGHNA, CDR2 YNFKEQ. This CDR3 region has 17 residues.

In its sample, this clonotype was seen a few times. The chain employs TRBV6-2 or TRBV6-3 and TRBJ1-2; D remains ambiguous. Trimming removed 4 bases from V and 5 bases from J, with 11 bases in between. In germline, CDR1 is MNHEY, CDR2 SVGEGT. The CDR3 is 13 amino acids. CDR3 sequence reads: CASSLQRRYGYTF. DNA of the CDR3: TGTGCCAGCAGTTTACAGCGCCGTTATGGCTACACCTTC.

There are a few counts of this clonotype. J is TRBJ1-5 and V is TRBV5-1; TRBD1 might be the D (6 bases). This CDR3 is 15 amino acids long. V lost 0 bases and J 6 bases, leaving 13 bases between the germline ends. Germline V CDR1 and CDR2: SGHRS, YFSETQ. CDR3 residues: CASSLGTDQFQPQHF. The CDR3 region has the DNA TGCGCCAGCAGCTTGGGGACAGACCAGTTTCAGCCCCAGCATTTT.

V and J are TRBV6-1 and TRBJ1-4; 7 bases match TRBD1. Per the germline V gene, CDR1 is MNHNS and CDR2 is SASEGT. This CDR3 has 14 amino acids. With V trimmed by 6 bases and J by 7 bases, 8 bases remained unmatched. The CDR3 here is CASSRGDSVEKLFF. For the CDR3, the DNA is TGTGCCAGCAGCAGGGGGGATTCGGTTGAAAAACTGTTTTTT.

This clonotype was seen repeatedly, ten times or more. CDR3 in DNA: TGTGCCAGCAGCCAGCCTCAGGACAGGGACACCGGGGAGCTGTTTTTT. Translation: CASSQPQDRDTGELFF. The V call is TRBV5-4, the J call TRBJ2-2; TRBD1 matches at 8 bases. V was pared by 4 bases and J by 3 bases, with 8 bases of the junction left unmatched. The CDR3 runs to 16 residues. CDR1 and CDR2 (germline): SGHNT, YYREEE (reference sequence).

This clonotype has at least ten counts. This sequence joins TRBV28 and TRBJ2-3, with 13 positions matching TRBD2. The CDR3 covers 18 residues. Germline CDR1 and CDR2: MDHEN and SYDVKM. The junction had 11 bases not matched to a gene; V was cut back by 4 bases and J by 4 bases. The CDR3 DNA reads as TGTGCCAGCAGTTCCACGTGGACTAGCGGGGGTAGGGCAGATACGCAGTATTTT. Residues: CASSSTWTSGGRADTQYF.

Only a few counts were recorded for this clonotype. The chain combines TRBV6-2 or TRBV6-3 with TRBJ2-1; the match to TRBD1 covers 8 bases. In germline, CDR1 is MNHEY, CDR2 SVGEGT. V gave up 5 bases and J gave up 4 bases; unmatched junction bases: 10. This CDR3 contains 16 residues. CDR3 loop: CASSRPTGATYNEQFF. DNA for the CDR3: TGTGCCAGCAGTCGACCGACAGGGGCGACTTACAATGAGCAGTTCTTC.

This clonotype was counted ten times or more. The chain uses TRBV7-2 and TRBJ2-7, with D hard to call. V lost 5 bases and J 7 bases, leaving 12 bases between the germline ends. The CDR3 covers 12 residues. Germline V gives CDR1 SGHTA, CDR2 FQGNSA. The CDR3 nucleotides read TGTGCCAGCAGCCCCTCCGCGAGGGAGCAGTACTTC. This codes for CASSPSAREQYF.

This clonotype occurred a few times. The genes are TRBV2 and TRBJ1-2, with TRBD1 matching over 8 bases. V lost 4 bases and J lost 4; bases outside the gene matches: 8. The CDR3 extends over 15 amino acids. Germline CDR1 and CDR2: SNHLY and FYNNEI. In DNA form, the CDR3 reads TGTGCCAGCAGTGGCGGACAGGGACTTACCTATGGCTACACCTTC. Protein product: CASSGGQGLTYGYTF.

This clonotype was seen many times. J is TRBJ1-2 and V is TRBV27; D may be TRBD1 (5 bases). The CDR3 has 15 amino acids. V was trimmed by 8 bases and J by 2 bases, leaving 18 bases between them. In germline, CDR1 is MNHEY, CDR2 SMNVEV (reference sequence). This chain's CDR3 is CASGPLRDGNYGYTF. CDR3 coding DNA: TGTGCCAGCGGTCCTCTAAGGGACGGGAACTATGGCTACACCTTC.

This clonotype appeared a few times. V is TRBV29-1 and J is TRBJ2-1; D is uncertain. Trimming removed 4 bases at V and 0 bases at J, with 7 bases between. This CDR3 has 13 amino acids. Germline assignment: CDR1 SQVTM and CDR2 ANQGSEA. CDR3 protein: CSVGGLSYNEQFF. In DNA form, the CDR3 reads TGCAGCGTTGGAGGCCTCTCCTACAATGAGCAGTTCTTC.

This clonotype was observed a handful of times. CDR3 amino acids: CASSISPGTGGSGNTIYF. CDR3 DNA: TGTGCCAGCAGCATATCGCCCGGGACAGGGGGCTCTGGAAACACCATATATTTT. This rearrangement joins TRBV9 to TRBJ1-3, with 11 bases that match TRBD1. CDR1 is SGDLS, CDR2 YYNGEE, per germline. The V segment lost 4 bases and the J segment 0 bases; nucleotides outside the gene matches: 9. This CDR3 contains 18 residues.

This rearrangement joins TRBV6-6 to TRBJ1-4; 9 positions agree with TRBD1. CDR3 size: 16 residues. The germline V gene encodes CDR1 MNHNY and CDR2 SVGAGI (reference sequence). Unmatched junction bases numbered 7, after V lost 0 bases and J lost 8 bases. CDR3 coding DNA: TGTGCCAGCAGTTACTCGATCGGGACAGGGATGGAAAAACTGTTTTTT. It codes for CASSYSIGTGMEKLFF.

The CDR3 loop reads CASSILSPPRAFF. The CDR3 DNA sequence: TGTGCCAGCAGTATTTTATCCCCCCCGAGGGCTTTCTTT. The chain is built from TRBV7-9 and TRBJ1-1; D is undetermined. CDR1 and CDR2 (germline): SEHNR, FQNEAQ (reference sequence). V gave up 6 bases and J gave up 11 bases, with 19 bases separating them. The CDR3 runs to 13 residues.

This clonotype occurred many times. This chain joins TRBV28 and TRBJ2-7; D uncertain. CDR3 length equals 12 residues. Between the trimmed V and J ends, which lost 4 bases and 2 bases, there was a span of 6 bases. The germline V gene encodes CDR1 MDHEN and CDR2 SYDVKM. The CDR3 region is CASSSVPYEQYF. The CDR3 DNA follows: TGTGCCAGCAGTTCCGTACCCTACGAGCAGTACTTC. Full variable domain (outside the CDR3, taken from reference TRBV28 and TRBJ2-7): DVKVTQSSRYLVKRTGEKVFLECVQDMDHENMFWYRQDPGLGLRLIYFSYDVKMKEKGDIPEGYSVSREKKERFSLILESASTNQTSMYLCASSSVPYEQYFGPGTRLTVT.

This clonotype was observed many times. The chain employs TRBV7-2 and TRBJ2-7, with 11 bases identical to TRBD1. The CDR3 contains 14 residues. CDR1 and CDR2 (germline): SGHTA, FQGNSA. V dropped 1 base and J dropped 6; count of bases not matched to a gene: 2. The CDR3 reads CASSLGTGGFEQYF. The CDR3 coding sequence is TGTGCCAGCAGCTTAGGGACAGGGGGCTTCGAGCAGTACTTC.

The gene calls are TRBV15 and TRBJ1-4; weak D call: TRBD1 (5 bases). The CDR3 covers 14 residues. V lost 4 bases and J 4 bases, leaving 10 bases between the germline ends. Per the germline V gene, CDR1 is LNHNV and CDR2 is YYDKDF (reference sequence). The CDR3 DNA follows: TGTGCCACCAGCATAACAGGTTTTAATGAAAAACTGTTTTTT. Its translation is CATSITGFNEKLFF.

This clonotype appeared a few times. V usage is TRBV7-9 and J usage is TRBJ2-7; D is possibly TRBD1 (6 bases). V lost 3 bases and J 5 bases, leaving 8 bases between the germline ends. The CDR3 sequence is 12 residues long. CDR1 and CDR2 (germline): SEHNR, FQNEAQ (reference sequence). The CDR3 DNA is TGTGCCAGCAGCTTCCCAGGGGACGAGCAGTACTTC. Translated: CASSFPGDEQYF.